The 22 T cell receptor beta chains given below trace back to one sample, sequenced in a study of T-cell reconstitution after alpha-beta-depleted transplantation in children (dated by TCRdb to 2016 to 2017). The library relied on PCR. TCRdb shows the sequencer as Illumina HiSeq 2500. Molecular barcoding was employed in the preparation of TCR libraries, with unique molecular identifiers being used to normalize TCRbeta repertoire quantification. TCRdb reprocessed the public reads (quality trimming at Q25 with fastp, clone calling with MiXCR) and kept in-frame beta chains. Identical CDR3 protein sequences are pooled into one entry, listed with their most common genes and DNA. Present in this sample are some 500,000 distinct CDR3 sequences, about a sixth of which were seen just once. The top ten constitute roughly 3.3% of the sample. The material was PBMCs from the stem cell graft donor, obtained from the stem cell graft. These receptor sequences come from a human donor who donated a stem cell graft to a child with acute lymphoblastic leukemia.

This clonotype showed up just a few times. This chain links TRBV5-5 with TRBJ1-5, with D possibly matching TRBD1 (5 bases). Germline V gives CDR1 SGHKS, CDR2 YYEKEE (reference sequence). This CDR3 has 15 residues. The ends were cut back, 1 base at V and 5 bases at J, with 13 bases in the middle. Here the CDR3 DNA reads TGTGCCAGCAGCTTGTACGAGGCAGGGCATCAGCCCCAGCATTTT. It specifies CASSLYEAGHQPQHF.

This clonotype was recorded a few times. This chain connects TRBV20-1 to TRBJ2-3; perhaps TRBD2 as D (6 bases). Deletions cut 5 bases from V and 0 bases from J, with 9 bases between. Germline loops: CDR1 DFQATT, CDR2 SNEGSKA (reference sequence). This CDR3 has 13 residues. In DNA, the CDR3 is TGCAGTGCTGAGCGGGCCAGCACAGATACGCAGTATTTT. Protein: CSAERASTDTQYF.

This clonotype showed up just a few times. CDR3 sequence reads: CASSLVPVQDTQYF. CDR3 in DNA: TGCGCCAGCAGCTTGGTCCCAGTCCAAGATACGCAGTATTTT. This chain joins TRBV5-1 and TRBJ2-3; D is undetermined. This CDR3 contains 14 residues. V shed 0 bases and J shed 5 bases, with 10 bases lying between them. From germline, CDR1 is SGHRS and CDR2 YFSETQ.

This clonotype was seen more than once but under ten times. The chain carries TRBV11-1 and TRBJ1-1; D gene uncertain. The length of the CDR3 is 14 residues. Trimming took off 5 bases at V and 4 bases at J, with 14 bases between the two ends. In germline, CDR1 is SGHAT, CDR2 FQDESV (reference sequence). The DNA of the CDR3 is TGTGCCAGCAGCATCGGACCGCTAAGCACTGAAGCTTTCTTT. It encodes CASSIGPLSTEAFF.

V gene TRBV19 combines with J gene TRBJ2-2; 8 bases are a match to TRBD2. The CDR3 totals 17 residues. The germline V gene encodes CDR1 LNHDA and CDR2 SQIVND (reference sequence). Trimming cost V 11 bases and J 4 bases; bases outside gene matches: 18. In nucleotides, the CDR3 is TGTGCCGTATATGGGCTAGCGGGTCCCCGGGGCACCGGGGAGCTGTTTTTT. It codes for CAVYGLAGPRGTGELFF. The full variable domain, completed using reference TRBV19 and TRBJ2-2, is DGGITQSPKYLFRKEGQNVTLSCEQNLNHDAMYWYRQDPGQGLRLIYYSQIVNDFQKGDIAEGYSVSREKKESFPLTVTSAQKNPTAFYLCAVYGLAGPRGTGELFFGEGSRLTVL.

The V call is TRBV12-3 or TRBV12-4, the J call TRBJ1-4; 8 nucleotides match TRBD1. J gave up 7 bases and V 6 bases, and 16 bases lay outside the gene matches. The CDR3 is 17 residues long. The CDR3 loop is CASRSTGEEPSGEKLFF. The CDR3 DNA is TGTGCCAGCAGGTCGACAGGGGAGGAGCCTTCTGGTGAAAAACTGTTTTTT.

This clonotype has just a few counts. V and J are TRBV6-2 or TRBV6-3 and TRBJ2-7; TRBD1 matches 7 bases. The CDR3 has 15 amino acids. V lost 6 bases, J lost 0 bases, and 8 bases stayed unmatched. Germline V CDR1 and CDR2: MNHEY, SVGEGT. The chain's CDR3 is CASRDIQGYSYEQYF. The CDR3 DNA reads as TGTGCCAGCAGAGACATACAGGGGTACTCCTACGAGCAGTACTTC.

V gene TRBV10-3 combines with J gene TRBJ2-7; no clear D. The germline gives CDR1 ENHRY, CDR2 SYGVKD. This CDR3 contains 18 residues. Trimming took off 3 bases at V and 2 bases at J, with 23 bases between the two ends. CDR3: CAISEEVSSPHPTYEQYF. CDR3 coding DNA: TGTGCCATCAGTGAAGAGGTTAGCAGCCCCCACCCAACCTACGAGCAGTACTTC.

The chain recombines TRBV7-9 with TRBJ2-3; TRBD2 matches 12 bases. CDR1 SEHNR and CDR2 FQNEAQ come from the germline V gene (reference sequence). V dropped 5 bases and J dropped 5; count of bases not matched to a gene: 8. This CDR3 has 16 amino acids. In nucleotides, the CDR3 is TGTGCCAGCAGCGCTAGCGGGAGGGCCTGGGAAGATACGCAGTATTTT. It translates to CASSASGRAWEDTQYF.

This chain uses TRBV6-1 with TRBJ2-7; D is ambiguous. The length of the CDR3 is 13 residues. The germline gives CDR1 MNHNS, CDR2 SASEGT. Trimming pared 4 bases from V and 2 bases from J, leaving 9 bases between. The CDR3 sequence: CASSVEGTYEQYF. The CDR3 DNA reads TGTGCCAGCAGTGTGGAAGGTACCTACGAGCAGTACTTC.

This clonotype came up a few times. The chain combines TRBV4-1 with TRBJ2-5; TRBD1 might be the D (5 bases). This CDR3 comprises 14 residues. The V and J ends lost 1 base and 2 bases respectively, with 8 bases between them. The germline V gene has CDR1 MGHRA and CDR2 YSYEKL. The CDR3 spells CASSQVGQQETQYF. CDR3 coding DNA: TGCGCCAGCAGCCAAGTAGGACAACAAGAGACCCAGTACTTC.

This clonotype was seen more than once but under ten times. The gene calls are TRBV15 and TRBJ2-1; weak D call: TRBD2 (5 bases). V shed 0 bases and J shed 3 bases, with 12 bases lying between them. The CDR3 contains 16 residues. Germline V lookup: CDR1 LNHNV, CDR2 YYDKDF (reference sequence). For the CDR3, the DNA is TGTGCCACCAGCAGAGATGGACTCCGACTCTACAATGAGCAGTTCTTC. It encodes CATSRDGLRLYNEQFF.

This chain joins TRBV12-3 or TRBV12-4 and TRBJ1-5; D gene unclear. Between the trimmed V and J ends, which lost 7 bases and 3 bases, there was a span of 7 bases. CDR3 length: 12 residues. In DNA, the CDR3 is TGTGCCAGCAACCGCGCCAATCAGCCCCAGCATTTT. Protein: CASNRANQPQHF.

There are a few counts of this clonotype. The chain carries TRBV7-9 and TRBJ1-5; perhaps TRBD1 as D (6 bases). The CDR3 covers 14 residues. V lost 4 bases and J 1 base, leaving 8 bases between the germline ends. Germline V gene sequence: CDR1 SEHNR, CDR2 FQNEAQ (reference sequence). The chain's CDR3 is CASSSGVSNQPQHF. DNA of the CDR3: TGTGCCAGCAGCTCAGGGGTAAGCAATCAGCCCCAGCATTTT.

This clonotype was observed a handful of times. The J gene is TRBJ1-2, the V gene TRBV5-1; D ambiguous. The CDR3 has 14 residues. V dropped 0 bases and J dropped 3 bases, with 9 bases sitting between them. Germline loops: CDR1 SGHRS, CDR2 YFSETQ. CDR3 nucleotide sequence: TGCGCCAGCAGCTTGGAAGGACCCTACTATGGCTACACCTTC. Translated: CASSLEGPYYGYTF.

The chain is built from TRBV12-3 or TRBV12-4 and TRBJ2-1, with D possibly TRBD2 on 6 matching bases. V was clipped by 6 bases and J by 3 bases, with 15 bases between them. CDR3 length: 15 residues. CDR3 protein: CASRPGTRVYNEQFF. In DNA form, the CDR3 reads TGTGCCAGCAGACCCGGGACTCGCGTCTACAATGAGCAGTTCTTC.

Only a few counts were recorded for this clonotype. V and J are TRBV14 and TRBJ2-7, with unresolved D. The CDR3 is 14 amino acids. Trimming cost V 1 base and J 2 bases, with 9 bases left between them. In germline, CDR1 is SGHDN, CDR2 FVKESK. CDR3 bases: TGTGCCAGCAGCCAAGGGTTCTCTACCTACGAGCAGTACTTC. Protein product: CASSQGFSTYEQYF.

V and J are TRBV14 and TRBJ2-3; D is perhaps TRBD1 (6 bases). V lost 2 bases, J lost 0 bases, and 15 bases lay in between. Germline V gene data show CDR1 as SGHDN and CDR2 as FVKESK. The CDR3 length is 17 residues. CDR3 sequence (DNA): TGTGCCAGCAGCCAAAGATACGGGACAAGAAGCACAGATACGCAGTATTTT. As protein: CASSQRYGTRSTDTQYF.

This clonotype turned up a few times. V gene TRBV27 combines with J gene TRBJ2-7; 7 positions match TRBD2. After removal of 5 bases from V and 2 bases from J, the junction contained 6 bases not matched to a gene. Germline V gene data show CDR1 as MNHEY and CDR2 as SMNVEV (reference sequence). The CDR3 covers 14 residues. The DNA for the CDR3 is TGTGCCAGCAGTCGGACCGCGGGAGCCTACGAGCAGTACTTC. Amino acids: CASSRTAGAYEQYF.

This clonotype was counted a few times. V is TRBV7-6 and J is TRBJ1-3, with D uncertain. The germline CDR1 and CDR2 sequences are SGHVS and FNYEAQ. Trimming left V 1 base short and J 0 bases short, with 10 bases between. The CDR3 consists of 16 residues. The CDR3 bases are TGTGCCAGCAGCTTAGTAGACCAGACCTCTGGAAACACCATATATTTT. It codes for CASSLVDQTSGNTIYF. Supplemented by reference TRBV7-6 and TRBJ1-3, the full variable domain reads GAGVSQSPRYKVTKRGQDVALRCDPISGHVSLYWYRQALGQGPEFLTYFNYEAQQDKSGLPNDRFSAERPEGSISTLTIQRTEQRDSAMYRCASSLVDQTSGNTIYFGEGSWLTVV.

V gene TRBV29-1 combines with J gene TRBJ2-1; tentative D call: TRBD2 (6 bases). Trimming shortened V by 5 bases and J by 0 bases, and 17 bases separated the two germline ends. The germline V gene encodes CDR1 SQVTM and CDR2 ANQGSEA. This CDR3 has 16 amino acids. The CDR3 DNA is TGCAGCGTTACCCGCTTAGCGGAGGGCTCCTACAATGAGCAGTTCTTC. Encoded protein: CSVTRLAEGSYNEQFF.

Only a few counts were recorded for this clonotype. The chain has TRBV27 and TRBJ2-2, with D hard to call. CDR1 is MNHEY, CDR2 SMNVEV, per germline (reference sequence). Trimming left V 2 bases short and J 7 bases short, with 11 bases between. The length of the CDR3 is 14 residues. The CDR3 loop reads CASSLMGPGGELFF. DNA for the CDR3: TGTGCCAGCAGTTTAATGGGCCCCGGCGGGGAGCTGTTTTTT.